This TCR beta chain was found in a study of blood T cell repertoires in COVID-19. The wider study: Samples representing acute and convalescent COVID-19 were sourced from the United States, Italy and Spain. T cells, B-cell-depleted T cells, or PBMCs provided the cDNA or gDNA that served as material.

CDR3 size: 13 residues. V was trimmed by 10 bases and J by 3 bases, leaving 15 bases between them. In germline, CDR1 is MDHEN, CDR2 SYDVKM. In the original analysis: Amplification from reference gene primers served as the basis for estimated nucleated cell counts. The method was immunoSEQ multiplex PCR; TCRdb's version includes in-frame clones alone and lacks a portion of them. V and J calls and clone size are as listed in that table; D and trimming were resolved from the DNA. This sample yields approximately 160,000 clones, of which more than 90% are seen a single time; roughly 19% belongs to the top ten.

The specimen sequenced was peripheral blood. This clonotype was obtained from a man aged 55-75 years with active or convalescent COVID-19. V is TRBV28 and J is TRBJ1-2; weak D call: TRBD1 (6 bases). The DNA for the CDR3 is TGTGCCACCTTACAGGGAGGGTACTATGGCTACACCTTC. Its protein product is CATLQGGYYGYTF.